Listed here are 28 T cell receptor beta chains from one sample, sequenced in a study of blood T cells in healthy people across ages. Using a J-beta primer mix together with a sample-barcoded 5' primer, a second PCR was run for roughly 7 to 12 cycles. MiXCR, applied by TCRdb to the 5' RACE reads, yields one record per CDR3 protein. The sample has hundreds of thousands of distinct CDR3 sequences, approximately 49% seen once. What was sequenced was blood. The receptor set was obtained from a woman aged 55-70 years in good health.

This clonotype showed up just once. This sequence joins TRBV7-9 and TRBJ2-4, with 10 positions matching TRBD2. The V and J ends lost 2 bases and 3 bases, in that order; junction bases with no gene match: 7. CDR3 size: 17 residues. Germline V gene sequence: CDR1 SEHNR, CDR2 FQNEAQ (reference sequence). The CDR3 loop reads CASSLTSGATGKNIQYF. In DNA, the CDR3 is TGTGCCAGCAGCTTAACTAGCGGGGCAACCGGCAAAAACATTCAGTACTTC.

The count of this clonotype is one. One end of the junction does not line up with germline, which may come from a read error. J is TRBJ2-1 and V is TRBV5-5; tentatively, D is TRBD2 (7 bases). Germline CDR1 is SGHKS and CDR2 is YYEKEE (reference sequence). CDR3 size: 15 residues. CDR3 amino acids: CANSWGRGPLNEQFF. CDR3 coding DNA: TGTGCCAACAGCTGGGGGCGGGGGCCTCTGAATGAGCAGTTCTTC. Combining the CDR3 with reference TRBV5-5 and TRBJ2-1 gives the whole variable domain DAGVTQSPTHLIKTRGQQVTLRCSPISGHKSVSWYQQVLGQGPQFIFQYYEKEERGRGNFPDRFSARQFPNYSSELNVNALLLGDSALYLCANSWGRGPLNEQFFGPGTRLTVL.

This clonotype showed up just a few times. V gene TRBV5-1 combines with J gene TRBJ2-1, with 7 bases aligning to TRBD1. The CDR3 contains 15 residues. Germline-derived CDR1 and CDR2 are SGHRS and YFSETQ. The junction had 7 bases not matched to a gene; V was cut back by 6 bases and J by 1 base. CDR3: CASTLGTASYNEQFF. For the CDR3, the DNA is TGCGCCAGCACCCTCGGGACAGCGTCCTACAATGAGCAGTTCTTC. Filled out from reference TRBV5-1 and TRBJ2-1, the complete variable domain reads KAGVTQTPRYLIKTRGQQVTLSCSPISGHRSVSWYQQTPGQGLQFLFEYFSETQRNKGNFPGRFSGRQFSNSRSEMNVSTLELGDSALYLCASTLGTASYNEQFFGPGTRLTVL.

In this sample, this clonotype turned up a few times. This sequence joins TRBV21-1 and TRBJ1-2; the table names TRBD1, a call not compared with the DNA. TRBV21-1 is tagged as a pseudogene. The length of the CDR3 is 17 residues. CDR3 loop: CASSKGVGRQGEYGYTF. The CDR3 region has the DNA TGTGCCAGCAGCAAAGGGGTGGGAAGGCAGGGGGAGTACGGCTACACCTTC.

This chain joins TRBV28 and TRBJ2-5, with 9 bases fitting TRBD1. The J call may be faulty, since TRBJ2-7 better matches the DNA end. Germline CDR1 is MDHEN and CDR2 is SYDVKM. The CDR3 is made up of 15 amino acids. CDR3 DNA sequence: TGTGCCAGCAGTGGACAGGGGAGGGGATCCTACGAGCAGTACTTC. Protein product: CASSGQGRGSYEQYF.

This clonotype was seen ten or more times. V usage is TRBV4-3 and J usage is TRBJ1-6; D gene uncertain. The CDR3 is 15 amino acids. The germline V and J ends were trimmed by 5 bases and 5 bases, with 13 bases remaining between them. Per the germline V gene, CDR1 is LGHNA and CDR2 is YSLEER. The CDR3 reads CASSTTHLDNSPLHF. CDR3 in DNA: TGCGCCAGCAGCACGACGCATTTGGATAATTCACCCCTCCACTTT.

A single count supports this clonotype. The chain carries TRBV4-3 and TRBJ2-4, with D tentatively TRBD2 (6 bases). The germline CDR1 and CDR2 sequences are LGHNA and YSLEER. This CDR3 has 19 residues. Trimming cost V 0 bases and J 0 bases, with 18 bases left between them. CDR3 sequence (DNA): TGCGCCAGCAGCCAAGATCGGGGCGGGACGGATCTAGCCAAAAACATTCAGTACTTC. This gives the protein CASSQDRGGTDLAKNIQYF.

The chain employs TRBV7-3 and TRBJ1-1, with 7 positions matching TRBD1. Germline lookup yields CDR1 SGHTA and CDR2 FQGTGA. V lost 2 bases, J lost 4 bases, and 4 bases stayed unmatched. The CDR3 sequence is 14 residues long. DNA for the CDR3: TGTGCCAGCAGCTTACAACCAGGGGGCACTGAAGCTTTCTTT. This gives the protein CASSLQPGGTEAFF.

The chain employs TRBV7-9 and TRBJ2-3; D perhaps matches TRBD2 (6 bases). CDR1 is SEHNR and CDR2 is FQNEAQ in the germline V gene (reference sequence). V lost 4 bases and J lost 0, with 14 bases in between. The CDR3 has 16 residues. Here the CDR3 DNA reads TGTGCCAGCAGCTCCCGGTCTGCGGGGAGCACAGATACGCAGTATTTT. Its protein is CASSSRSAGSTDTQYF. Full variable domain (missing parts from reference TRBV7-9 and TRBJ2-3): DTGVSQNPRHKITKRGQNVTFRCDPISEHNRLYWYRQTLGQGPEFLTYFQNEAQLEKSRLLSDRFSAERPKGSFSTLEIQRTEQGDSAMYLCASSSRSAGSTDTQYFGPGTRLTVL.

The chain links TRBV28 to TRBJ2-7; 8 bases map to TRBD2. Germline assignment: CDR1 MDHEN and CDR2 SYDVKM. There are 15 residues in the CDR3. The V and J ends lost 3 bases and 0 bases, in that order; junction bases with no gene match: 4. CDR3 amino acids: CASSFRRGVSYEQYF. For the CDR3, the DNA is TGTGCCAGCAGTTTTAGGCGGGGGGTCTCCTACGAGCAGTACTTC.

The chain joins TRBV5-1 to TRBJ2-3; perhaps TRBD1 as D (5 bases). The CDR3 has 14 residues. Trimming took off 4 bases at V and 4 bases at J, with 13 bases between the two ends. Germline lookup yields CDR1 SGHRS and CDR2 YFSETQ. CDR3 nucleotide sequence: TGCGCCAGCAGCCCAGGGATGATTGCAGATACGCAGTATTTT. This codes for CASSPGMIADTQYF.

This rearrangement joins TRBV20-1 to TRBJ2-4; D not certain. The assigned J gene may be wrong: the sequence end matches TRBJ2-5 better. The CDR3 is 15 residues long. The germline V gene has CDR1 DFQATT and CDR2 SNEGSKA (reference sequence). The CDR3 DNA reads TGCAGTGCTACCTCGGGCTCCCGGCTTCAAGAGACCCAGTACTTC. Its protein product is CSATSGSRLQETQYF.

This clonotype was picked up a small number of times. The chain links TRBV2 to TRBJ1-2, with a tentative D call TRBD1 (5 bases). Between the trimmed V and J ends, which lost 6 bases and 5 bases, there was a span of 16 bases. The V gene's germline CDR1 is SNHLY and CDR2 FYNNEI. This CDR3 spans 14 amino acids. The CDR3 loop is CASRTGGQLYGYTF. As DNA, the CDR3 is TGTGCCAGCAGGACCGGCGGACAACTTTATGGCTACACCTTC.

This clonotype was recorded many times. The rearrangement links TRBV7-9 to TRBJ2-5, with 7 bases identical to TRBD1. This CDR3 has 14 residues. Germline V gene sequence: CDR1 SEHNR, CDR2 FQNEAQ (reference sequence). V lost 6 bases, J lost 5 bases, and 9 bases stayed unmatched. The CDR3 region is CASSYDRVGETQYF. Here the CDR3 DNA reads TGTGCCAGCAGTTACGACAGGGTCGGCGAGACCCAGTACTTC.

With respect to this clonotype: This may be a read error: a much more frequent sequence differs by one nucleotide. The V gene is TRBV29-1, the J gene TRBJ2-7; D is unclear. With 8 bases removed from V and 2 bases from J, the gap between germline ends came to 10 bases. This CDR3 spans 11 amino acids. Germline V gene sequence: CDR1 SQVTM, CDR2 ANQGSEA. The CDR3 reads CSLVGAYEQYF. Written as DNA, the CDR3 is TGCAGCCTTGTTGGTGCCTACGAGCAGTACTTC.

This clonotype was seen a few times. V gene TRBV7-9 combines with J gene TRBJ2-7, with D possibly matching TRBD2 (6 bases). The CDR3 is made up of 16 amino acids. V lost 4 bases to trimming and J lost 0 bases, with 16 bases between them. Germline-derived CDR1 and CDR2 are SEHNR and FQNEAQ (reference sequence). DNA of the CDR3: TGTGCCAGCAGCTCTACATACCGACTAGGCTCCTACGAGCAGTACTTC. Residues: CASSSTYRLGSYEQYF.

This clonotype appeared a few times. The V and J genes are TRBV5-6 and TRBJ2-1; D unresolved. The CDR3 length is 18 residues. CDR1 and CDR2 from the germline V gene are SGHDT and YYEEEE. The ends were cut back, 4 bases at V and 0 bases at J, with 20 bases in the middle. The CDR3 region has the DNA TGTGCCAGCAGCCTAATGATTAGGACGGCTAGCTCCTACAATGAGCAGTTCTTC. It specifies CASSLMIRTASSYNEQFF.

This chain uses TRBV7-2 with TRBJ1-2; 8 positions match TRBD1. V lost 5 bases and J lost 8; bases outside the gene matches: 10. Germline assignment: CDR1 SGHTA and CDR2 FQGNSA. This CDR3 comprises 14 residues. CDR3 region: CASSLDRATGGYTF. The CDR3 DNA is TGTGCCAGCAGCCTGGACAGGGCCACTGGGGGCTACACCTTC.

The table lists this clonotype with a few counts. The V and J genes are TRBV11-2 and TRBJ2-1; no firm D call. Germline V gene data show CDR1 as SGHAT and CDR2 as FQNNGV. The V end lost 5 bases, the J end lost 5 bases, and 10 bases lay between the germline ends. CDR3 length equals 13 residues. The CDR3 loop reads CASSPSLNNEQFF. The CDR3, as DNA: TGTGCCAGCAGCCCCTCACTTAACAATGAGCAGTTCTTC.

This clonotype turned up a few times. The rearrangement links TRBV27 to TRBJ2-3; D perhaps matches TRBD2 (6 bases). Between the trimmed V and J ends, which lost 1 base and 0 bases, there was a span of 20 bases. The CDR3 contains 19 residues. Germline values: CDR1 MNHEY, CDR2 SMNVEV (reference sequence). The CDR3 bases are TGTGCCAGCAGTTTATTATTGGCCGGGACTGGGGCTAGCACAGATACGCAGTATTTT. It translates to CASSLLLAGTGASTDTQYF.

CDR3 sequence (DNA): TGCAGTGCCTATTCAGGACACAATCGGGCTTTCTTT. The encoded protein is CSAYSGHNRAFF. V usage is TRBV20-1 and J usage is TRBJ1-1; perhaps TRBD1 as D (5 bases). V was cut by 6 bases and J by 11 bases, with 19 bases left in between. This CDR3 is 12 amino acids long. Looked up from germline, CDR1 is DFQATT and CDR2 is SNEGSKA (reference sequence).

V gene TRBV18 combines with J gene TRBJ2-7; the match to TRBD2 covers 8 bases. V dropped 2 bases and J dropped 3; count of bases not matched to a gene: 6. Per germline, CDR1 KGHSH and CDR2 LQKENI. This CDR3 spans 15 amino acids. The DNA of the CDR3 is TGTGCCAGCTCACCAACCCCCGGGACTAGCTACGAGCAGTACTTC. This encodes CASSPTPGTSYEQYF.

The J gene is TRBJ2-7, the V gene TRBV28; no reliable D call. This CDR3 spans 14 amino acids. V shed 6 bases and J shed 3 bases, with 15 bases lying between them. Per germline, CDR1 MDHEN and CDR2 SYDVKM. In DNA, the CDR3 is TGTGCCAGCAGCGGGTGGTCTAGGGTCTACGAGCAGTACTTC. This codes for CASSGWSRVYEQYF. The variable domain in full, with the rest retrieved from reference TRBV28 and TRBJ2-7, is DVKVTQSSRYLVKRTGEKVFLECVQDMDHENMFWYRQDPGLGLRLIYFSYDVKMKEKGDIPEGYSVSREKKERFSLILESASTNQTSMYLCASSGWSRVYEQYFGPGTRLTVT.

This clonotype was observed a handful of times. The V call is TRBV7-8, the J call TRBJ2-7; no clear D gene. The V end was cut by 0 bases, the J end by 4 bases, with 13 bases between. The germline V gene has CDR1 SGHVS and CDR2 FQNEAQ. This CDR3 spans 15 amino acids. In DNA, the CDR3 is TGTGCCAGCAGCTTAGCGAAAGGCTACCGGTACGAGCAGTACTTC. Its protein is CASSLAKGYRYEQYF. The complete variable domain, with remaining parts taken from reference TRBV7-8 and TRBJ2-7, reads GAGVSQSPRYKVAKRGQDVALRCDPISGHVSLFWYQQALGQGPEFLTYFQNEAQLDKSGLPSDRFFAERPEGSVSTLKIQRTQQEDSAVYLCASSLAKGYRYEQYFGPGTRLTVT.

This clonotype has only a few counts. The genes are TRBV29-1 and TRBJ2-3; D not certain. The CDR3 length is 13 residues. V was clipped by 5 bases and J by 2 bases, with 11 bases between them. Germline V gene data show CDR1 as SQVTM and CDR2 as ANQGSEA. The CDR3 region has the DNA TGCAGCGTTAACCCAAGGACCACAGATACGCAGTATTTT. This translates into CSVNPRTTDTQYF.

The chain carries TRBV20-1 and TRBJ2-3, with 10 bases fitting TRBD2. CDR3 length: 14 residues. Germline V gene lookup returns CDR1 DFQATT and CDR2 SNEGSKA (reference sequence). The J segment lost 2 bases and the V segment lost 7 bases, leaving 6 bases of the junction unmatched. As DNA, the CDR3 is TGCAGTGGCAAACTAGCGGGGCACACAGATACGCAGTATTTT. It codes for CSGKLAGHTDTQYF.

In this sample, this clonotype turned up once. The chain links TRBV6-5 to TRBJ2-7; possible D gene TRBD2, 6 bases. V lost 7 bases, J lost 1 base, and 11 bases lay in between. This CDR3 spans 13 amino acids. Looked up from germline, CDR1 is MNHEY and CDR2 is SVGAGI. This CDR3 reads CASTAGTSYEQYF. The CDR3 coding sequence is TGTGCCAGCACCGCCGGGACTTCCTACGAGCAGTACTTC.

Only a few counts were recorded for this clonotype. The CDR3 sequence: CASSQDPGGLYEQYF. As DNA, the CDR3 is TGCGCCAGCAGCCAAGATCCGGGGGGACTCTACGAGCAGTACTTC. The genes are TRBV4-1 and TRBJ2-7, with 7 bases that match TRBD2. The CDR3 runs to 15 residues. The junction had 5 bases not matched to a gene; V was cut back by 0 bases and J by 3 bases. Germline V lookup: CDR1 MGHRA, CDR2 YSYEKL.